The TCR beta chain under discussion was sequenced for a study of T-cell reconstitution after alpha-beta-depleted transplantation in children (dated by TCRdb to 2015 to 2016). For the study in its entirety: The study quantitatively tracked T-cell immune reconstitution after TCRalphabeta/CD19-depleted allogeneic hematopoietic cell transplantation in children using TCR repertoire profiling. General conclusions and limits of the study: In some patients, the high TCRbeta diversity seen at day 60 was put down to recipient T cells and intrathymic progenitors that had survived conditioning. The frequencies of hyperexpanded clones fell over the following months, and after one year, T-cell counts and TCRbeta diversity were mostly attributed to newly produced T cells. The apparently early recovery of alphabetaT-cell counts about two months after transplant reportedly depended on only several hundred rapidly expanded clones that came from non-depleted graft cells.

Libraries came from PCR. The sample was run on an Illumina HiSeq 2500. Molecular barcoding was employed in the preparation of TCR libraries, with unique molecular identifiers being used to normalize TCRbeta repertoire quantification. The public sequencing data were trimmed at Q25 with fastp and processed into clonotypes with MiXCR by TCRdb, which kept only in-frame beta chains. One record per CDR3 amino acid sequence lists the most common genes and DNA. The sample records almost 600,000 distinct CDR3 sequences, 20% to 30% of which are singletons. The ten largest clones add up to under 45% of the sample. What this sample's treatment or condition label stands for: allogeneic hematopoietic cell transplantation with graft depleted of TCRalphabeta T cells and CD19 B cells. The children who served as transplant recipients had been given grafts of TCRalphabeta/CD19-depleted allogeneic hematopoietic cells.

On this clonotype: Its binding antigen is unknown. No base qualities exist here, and no much larger clone lies one base off it.

The material was PBMCs, obtained before TCRalphabeta/CD19-depleted stem cell transplant. This receptor was obtained from a boy under two years old with Wiskott-Aldrich syndrome, due to receive a stem cell transplant.

The nucleotide sequence reads as follows: TGTGCCAGCAGAGGGACCTCTAACTATGGCTACACCTTC. It translates to CASRGTSNYGYTF. The chain is made from TRBV12-3 or TRBV12-4 and TRBJ1-2; a weak D assignment points to TRBD1 (5 bases agree). From the cysteine through the phenylalanine, the CDR3 covers 13 amino acids. Only CDR3 DNA remains: 39 bases, in frame from the first base. Trimming at the junction amounts to 6 bases on V and 0 bases on J, and the germline ends lie 8 bases apart.